Only a few counts were recorded for the clone carrying this T cell receptor beta chain. The study ran the assay at deep level. Ten immunoSEQ deep assay plates were used to sequence the DNA of unsorted PBMCs. Sequencing was performed with immunoSEQ multiplex PCR; in TCRdb, only in-frame clones are kept and a portion is missing. The repertoire has about 490,000 clones, 60% to 85% of them found once; the top ten carry 10% to 15%. The data belong to a study of shared clonotypes between healthy human individuals. Turning to the study itself: The study enrolled a couple of women and three men aged 18 to 49.

Within Nashville, Tennessee resided all donors, each a Caucasian adult. The CDR3 runs 16 residues. Germline trimming cut 5 bases from V and 3 bases from J; bases unmatched to any gene: 4. In germline, CDR1 is SGHNT, CDR2 YENEEA. The sequence came from a woman aged 40-49 years in good health. Some clones in this sample may be carry-over from other donors' samples. The sample comprised PBMCs. This chain joins TRBV11-3 and TRBJ2-3; 14 bases match TRBD2. For the CDR3, the DNA is TGTGCCAGCAGCACCGGGACTAGCGGGAGAACAGATACGCAGTATTTT. Translated, it gives CASSTGTSGRTDTQYF.